The 14 T cell receptor beta chains reported below all come from one sample, sequenced in a study of shared clonotypes between healthy human individuals (dated by TCRdb to about 2020). Libraries came from the immunoSEQ multiplex PCR assay. Here the immuneACCESS table is served through TCRdb, limited to in-frame sequences with V and J called. Missing clones are a known gap in these copies; in checked studies unresolved V genes cover under half, and the rest lacks a known reason. The sample contains approximately 1,500,000 clones, 98% of them found a single time. The ten most abundant clones make up about 0.42% of the sample. Material: naive CD4+ T cells sorted from blood. The cell subset or site label corresponds to: CD45RA+ positively selected. These receptors all come from a man younger than 40 in good health.

The gene calls are TRBV2 and TRBJ2-2, with D unclear. This CDR3 contains 12 residues. Trimming stripped 6 bases from V and 6 bases from J, with 8 bases between. Germline CDR1 SNHLY, CDR2 FYNNEI. The CDR3 sequence is CASSLEPGELFF. The CDR3 nucleotides are TGTGCCAGCAGCCTAGAACCCGGGGAGCTGTTTTTT.

For the CDR3, the DNA is TGTGCCAGCAGCTTCGGGTTAGCGGGAGCCCCAATCCCCGAGCAGTACTTC. Amino acid sequence: CASSFGLAGAPIPEQYF. This sequence joins TRBV13 and TRBJ2-7; 9 bases align to TRBD2. Germline CDR1 and CDR2: PRHDT and FYEKMQ (reference sequence). The CDR3 sequence is 17 residues long. V lost 3 bases, J lost 6 bases, and 15 bases stayed unmatched.

This chain uses TRBV10-3 with TRBJ2-7, with a possible D match to TRBD1 (6 bases). This CDR3 has 21 residues. V lost 0 bases to trimming and J lost 6 bases, with 33 bases between them. CDR1 is ENHRY, CDR2 SYGVKD, per germline. CDR3 residues: CAISESIGAYMVGPGHLEQYF. The CDR3 DNA reads as TGTGCCATCAGTGAGTCGATAGGTGCTTACATGGTCGGGCCGGGACATCTCGAGCAGTACTTC.

The chain links TRBV25-1 to TRBJ2-5; possible D gene TRBD1, 5 bases. The CDR3 totals 15 residues. Germline-derived CDR1 and CDR2 are MGHDK and SYGVNS. Trimming took 4 bases from V and 2 from J, leaving 14 bases between them. The CDR3 region has the DNA TGTGCCAGCAGTGGAATGAGGCAGGGACAAGAGACCCAGTACTTC. The encoded protein is CASSGMRQGQETQYF.

This chain links TRBV21-1 with TRBJ2-7; TRBD1 is the table's D call, not checked against the DNA. TRBV21-1 is annotated as a pseudogene. The CDR3 extends over 14 amino acids. The CDR3 reads CASSTRDNSYEQYF. The DNA for the CDR3 is TGTGCCAGCAGCACTAGGGACAACTCCTACGAGCAGTACTTC.

The J gene is TRBJ2-1, the V gene TRBV29-1; no firm D call. V was cut by 4 bases and J by 11 bases, with 6 bases left in between. Germline assignment: CDR1 SQVTM and CDR2 ANQGSEA. The CDR3 has 9 residues. Here the CDR3 DNA reads TGCAGCGTTGGTGGGAAGCAGTTCTTC. Its translation is CSVGGKQFF.

The chain links TRBV12-5 to TRBJ2-7; D remains unclear. This CDR3 comprises 17 residues. The V gene's germline CDR1 is LGHNT and CDR2 FRNRAP. Trimming removed 5 bases at V and 7 bases at J, with 27 bases between. This chain's CDR3 is CASGPFHAINVHMEQYF. CDR3 bases: TGTGCTAGTGGTCCCTTTCACGCTATAAACGTCCATATGGAGCAGTACTTC.

The rearrangement uses TRBV5-1 and TRBJ2-7, with a weak D call TRBD2 (5 bases). V lost 2 bases to trimming and J lost 5 bases, with 11 bases between them. The CDR3 sequence is 13 residues long. The V gene's germline CDR1 is SGHRS and CDR2 YFSETQ. The CDR3 spells CASSFFGGNEQYF. Written as DNA, the CDR3 is TGCGCCAGCAGCTTCTTCGGAGGAAACGAGCAGTACTTC.

The chain carries TRBV20-1 and TRBJ2-7; TRBD2 is a possible D gene (6 bases). The CDR3 extends over 11 amino acids. V was pared by 5 bases and J by 13 bases, with 18 bases between. CDR1 is DFQATT and CDR2 is SNEGSKA in the germline V gene (reference sequence). CDR3 region: CSASPGARSYF. DNA of the CDR3: TGCAGTGCTTCCCCGGGAGCCAGGAGTTACTTC.

As DNA, the CDR3 is TGTGCCAGCAGTTCTACCGTTTGGGGCAATCAGCCCCAGCATTTT. Amino acid sequence: CASSSTVWGNQPQHF. The chain is built from TRBV6-5 and TRBJ1-5; no firm D call. Germline values: CDR1 MNHEY, CDR2 SVGAGI. The CDR3 spans 15 residues. V was cut by 4 bases and J by 2 bases, with 12 bases left in between.

The rearrangement uses TRBV2 and TRBJ1-1, with a tentative D call TRBD1 (6 bases). The CDR3 has 13 amino acids. Germline assignment: CDR1 SNHLY and CDR2 FYNNEI. V shed 11 bases and J shed 3 bases, with 16 bases lying between them. The CDR3 here is CASATGMYTEAFF. CDR3 bases: TGTGCCTCGGCAACAGGGATGTACACTGAAGCTTTCTTT.

V usage is TRBV7-2 and J usage is TRBJ1-5; 8 nucleotides agree with TRBD1. This CDR3 contains 15 residues. Trimming cost V 0 bases and J 4 bases; bases outside gene matches: 2. Germline assignment: CDR1 SGHTA and CDR2 FQGNSA. The CDR3 DNA is TGTGCCAGCAGCTTAGCCAGGACAGGGAATCAGCCCCAGCATTTT. Amino acid sequence: CASSLARTGNQPQHF.

The chain couples TRBV11-2 to TRBJ2-7, with 10 bases matching TRBD2. This CDR3 spans 17 amino acids. In germline, CDR1 is SGHAT, CDR2 FQNNGV. With 3 bases clipped from V and 0 bases from J, the junction kept 8 bases outside the gene matches. CDR3 amino acids: CASSFTRLAGASYEQYF. The CDR3 DNA sequence: TGTGCCAGCAGCTTCACGCGGCTAGCGGGAGCCTCCTACGAGCAGTACTTC.

This chain uses TRBV27 with TRBJ2-7; the D call may be TRBD1 or TRBD2 (7 bases each). The CDR3 is 13 residues long. Trimming took 7 bases from V and 5 from J, leaving 15 bases between them. Germline V gene sequence: CDR1 MNHEY, CDR2 SMNVEV (reference sequence). CDR3 sequence: CASNRQGGDEQYF. For the CDR3, the DNA is TGTGCCAGCAATAGACAGGGAGGGGACGAGCAGTACTTC.